The source of this TCR beta chain is a study of blood T cell repertoires in COVID-19. Assay used: immunoSEQ multiplex PCR; TCRdb lists only in-frame clones, some missing. Among roughly 190,000 clones listed, around 80% were seen once. Germline V gene data show CDR1 as LGHDT and CDR2 as YNNKEL (reference sequence). V lost 7 bases and J 2 bases, leaving 14 bases between the germline ends. CDR3 length: 14 amino acids. Sequencing was performed on peripheral blood. The receptor's source is a human donor in a cohort sampled during active COVID-19. The chain combines TRBV3-1 (or the pseudogene TRBV3-2) with TRBJ1-1; no firm D call. As DNA, the CDR3 is TGTGCCAGCACCCGCCGTGCCAGTAACACTGAAGCTTTCTTT. Translated: CASTRRASNTEAFF.